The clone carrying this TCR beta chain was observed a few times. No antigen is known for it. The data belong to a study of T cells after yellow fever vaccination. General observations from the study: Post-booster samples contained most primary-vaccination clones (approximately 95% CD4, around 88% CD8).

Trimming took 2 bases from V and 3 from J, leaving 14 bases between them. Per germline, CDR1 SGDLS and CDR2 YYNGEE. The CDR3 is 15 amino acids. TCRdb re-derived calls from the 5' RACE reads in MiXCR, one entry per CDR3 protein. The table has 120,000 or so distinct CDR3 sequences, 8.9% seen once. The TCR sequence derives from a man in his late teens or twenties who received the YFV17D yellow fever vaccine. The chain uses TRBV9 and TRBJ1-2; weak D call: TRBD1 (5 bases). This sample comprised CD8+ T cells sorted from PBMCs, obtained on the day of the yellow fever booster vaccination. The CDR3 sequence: CASSVIQGGDYGYTF. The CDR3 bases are TGTGCCAGCAGCGTCATTCAGGGAGGAGACTATGGCTACACCTTC.